This TCR beta chain originates from a study of T-cell memory formation after mild COVID-19 listed by TCRdb under 2021. For the wider study: TCR sequence clusters from the two donors were found to be largely donor specific. In two donors, T-cell clones that expanded and contracted after mild COVID-19 were followed by sequencing TCRalpha and TCRbeta repertoires longitudinally. The cohort was made up of two young adult volunteers, one female and one male, who were previously healthy. Paper-wide results and their limitations: The detection of some responding clones in pre-infection memory suggests that pre-existing cross-reactive memory T cells joined the SARS-CoV-2 response. Contracting CD4+ clones were found mainly in CM and EM memory subsets, while CD8+ clones were enriched in EMRA. From day 15 to 85, contracting clones showed balanced CD4/CD8 phenotypes, whereas a second wave of clones that expanded from day 15 to 37 leaned towards CD4+. Whether the second-wave clones peaking on day 37 were SARS-CoV-2 specific was not confirmed. Only two mild cases were covered in the study, and larger cohorts including severe cases with pre-infection samples were considered necessary.

Reads for this sample came from an Illumina NovaSeq 6000. TCRalpha and TCRbeta cDNA libraries were built by 5'RACE with constant-segment primers, adding sample barcodes and unique molecular identifiers. Trizol reagent was used to extract RNA from every sample. Library amplification was performed in two PCR steps, and a second sample barcode and Illumina TruSeq adapters were introduced in the second step. The libraries were sequenced on an Illumina NovaSeq using 2 x 150 bp paired-end reads. The paper's data handling went like this. Reads were demultiplexed and collapsed into UMI-guided consensus sequences with migec v1.2.7. Using mixcr v2.1.11, UMI consensuses were aligned to TRA and TRB V and J templates and then assembled into clonotypes. A clonotype was counted as expanded or contracted only when both edgeR and NoisET called the clonotype significant, with the noise models trained on biological replicates. For edgeR calls, a false discovery rate-adjusted p below 0.01 and a log2 fold-change threshold of 1 were applied. As an exploratory analysis of dynamics, max-normalized trajectories of the 1000 most abundant clonotypes were examined with PCA combined with hierarchical clustering. Separately sequenced CD4+ and CD8+ repertoires were used to assign the CD4 or CD8 phenotype of responding clones. Starting from the raw public reads, TCRdb applied fastp trimming at Q25, assembled clones with MiXCR and retained in-frame beta chains. Identical CDR3 protein sequences are pooled into one entry, listed with their most common genes and DNA. Here the V and J calls rest on TCRdb's processing, not on the authors' analysis. The sample has roughly 600,000 distinct CDR3 sequences on record, approximately 18% of them singletons. Together, the top ten hold around 11% of the sample.

This clonotype appeared a few times. Its target antigen remains unknown. No base quality information exists; no much larger clone differs at one position. CDR1 is given as SGHTA and CDR2 as FQGNSA, both from the germline V gene. The V and J ends are trimmed by 2 bases and 7 bases, leaving 8 bases between them. CDR3 length: 13 amino acids, cysteine to phenylalanine. Just the 39-base CDR3 DNA is kept, in frame starting at base 1. Ficoll-Paque density gradient centrifugation was used to isolate PBMCs. Recombination linked TRBV7-2 to TRBJ2-2, with no reliable assignment of the D segment. Source material: PBMCs or a T cell subset sorted from them (not recorded which). The sequence was obtained from an adult woman who had mild COVID-19 (a few samples of this study predate the infection). The sample titles of this study are shuffled in the database, so cell type and time point are left out; the donor was told from shared clones. The bases read TGTGCCAGCAGCTTATTTTGGGGCGGGGAGCTGTTTTTT. This yields the protein CASSLFWGGELFF.